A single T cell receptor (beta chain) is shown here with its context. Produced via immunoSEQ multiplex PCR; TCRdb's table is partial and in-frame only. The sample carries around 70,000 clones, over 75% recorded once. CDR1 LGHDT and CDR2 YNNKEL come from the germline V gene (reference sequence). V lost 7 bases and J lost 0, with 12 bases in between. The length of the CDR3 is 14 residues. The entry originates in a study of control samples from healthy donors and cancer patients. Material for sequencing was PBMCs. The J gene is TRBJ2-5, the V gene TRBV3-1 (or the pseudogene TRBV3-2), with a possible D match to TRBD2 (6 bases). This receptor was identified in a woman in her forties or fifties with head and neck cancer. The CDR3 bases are TGTGCCAGCACCCGTCGGGGGTACCAAGAGACCCAGTACTTC. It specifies CASTRRGYQETQYF.